This T cell receptor (beta chain) is from a study of lymphopenia after photon versus proton radiotherapy (dated by TCRdb to about 2019). For the wider study: Photon and proton radiation therapy were compared by the study for their immunological effects in patients with gastrointestinal tumors who developed high-grade lymphopenia. The study aimed to characterize how the two radiation modalities differ in their impact on the immune system. A cohort of some 20 patients with gastrointestinal tumors who received either photon or proton therapy and subsequently developed lymphopenia was included.

About this clone: Its antigen is still unknown. The record has no base qualities; no much larger clone is one base away.

Study-level results and caveats: During treatment, patients who received proton therapy stayed relatively stable, whereas patients who received photon therapy lost naive T cells and TCR diversity and gained effector/memory populations. The survival association was assessed only in patients who died, and better survival with proton therapy was presented by the authors as a possibility rather than a demonstrated result. After the lymphocyte count nadir, repertoires from photon-treated patients showed oligoclonal expansion, particularly of CD8+ Temra cells, and this expansion drove the decline in diversity. Across the cohort, an inverse correlation was found between a larger post-nadir drop in TCR diversity and overall survival time among patients who died.

The CDR3 contains 14 residues, cysteine and phenylalanine counted. The entry retains the CDR3 DNA only, 42 bases that are in frame from base 1. The germline ends are 15 bases apart after V is trimmed by 5 bases and J by 7 bases. CDR1 is given as LNHNV and CDR2 as YYDKDF, both from the germline V gene (reference sequence). Library prep was done by the immunoSEQ multiplex PCR assay. T cell repertoires were profiled by deep sequencing of rearranged TCR beta loci, alongside multiparametric flow cytometry. TCRdb carries this immuneACCESS record with in-frame sequences only. Its versions omit some clonotypes, under half of them owing to an unresolved V gene in the studies checked, with the rest unexplained. Here the sample has approximately 22,000 clones; 75% to 90% occur a single time. The top ten clonotypes cover 18% of the sample.

This specimen was peripheral blood, taken from a patient treated with photon-based radiotherapy. The V and J genes are TRBV15 and TRBJ1-5, with TRBD1 as a weak D call on 6 bases. The clonotype comes from a man in his sixties with pancreatic cancer. DNA sequence: TGTGCCACCAGCGAGGGGGGGGCATACCAGCCCCAGCATTTT. The translation is CATSEGGAYQPQHF.